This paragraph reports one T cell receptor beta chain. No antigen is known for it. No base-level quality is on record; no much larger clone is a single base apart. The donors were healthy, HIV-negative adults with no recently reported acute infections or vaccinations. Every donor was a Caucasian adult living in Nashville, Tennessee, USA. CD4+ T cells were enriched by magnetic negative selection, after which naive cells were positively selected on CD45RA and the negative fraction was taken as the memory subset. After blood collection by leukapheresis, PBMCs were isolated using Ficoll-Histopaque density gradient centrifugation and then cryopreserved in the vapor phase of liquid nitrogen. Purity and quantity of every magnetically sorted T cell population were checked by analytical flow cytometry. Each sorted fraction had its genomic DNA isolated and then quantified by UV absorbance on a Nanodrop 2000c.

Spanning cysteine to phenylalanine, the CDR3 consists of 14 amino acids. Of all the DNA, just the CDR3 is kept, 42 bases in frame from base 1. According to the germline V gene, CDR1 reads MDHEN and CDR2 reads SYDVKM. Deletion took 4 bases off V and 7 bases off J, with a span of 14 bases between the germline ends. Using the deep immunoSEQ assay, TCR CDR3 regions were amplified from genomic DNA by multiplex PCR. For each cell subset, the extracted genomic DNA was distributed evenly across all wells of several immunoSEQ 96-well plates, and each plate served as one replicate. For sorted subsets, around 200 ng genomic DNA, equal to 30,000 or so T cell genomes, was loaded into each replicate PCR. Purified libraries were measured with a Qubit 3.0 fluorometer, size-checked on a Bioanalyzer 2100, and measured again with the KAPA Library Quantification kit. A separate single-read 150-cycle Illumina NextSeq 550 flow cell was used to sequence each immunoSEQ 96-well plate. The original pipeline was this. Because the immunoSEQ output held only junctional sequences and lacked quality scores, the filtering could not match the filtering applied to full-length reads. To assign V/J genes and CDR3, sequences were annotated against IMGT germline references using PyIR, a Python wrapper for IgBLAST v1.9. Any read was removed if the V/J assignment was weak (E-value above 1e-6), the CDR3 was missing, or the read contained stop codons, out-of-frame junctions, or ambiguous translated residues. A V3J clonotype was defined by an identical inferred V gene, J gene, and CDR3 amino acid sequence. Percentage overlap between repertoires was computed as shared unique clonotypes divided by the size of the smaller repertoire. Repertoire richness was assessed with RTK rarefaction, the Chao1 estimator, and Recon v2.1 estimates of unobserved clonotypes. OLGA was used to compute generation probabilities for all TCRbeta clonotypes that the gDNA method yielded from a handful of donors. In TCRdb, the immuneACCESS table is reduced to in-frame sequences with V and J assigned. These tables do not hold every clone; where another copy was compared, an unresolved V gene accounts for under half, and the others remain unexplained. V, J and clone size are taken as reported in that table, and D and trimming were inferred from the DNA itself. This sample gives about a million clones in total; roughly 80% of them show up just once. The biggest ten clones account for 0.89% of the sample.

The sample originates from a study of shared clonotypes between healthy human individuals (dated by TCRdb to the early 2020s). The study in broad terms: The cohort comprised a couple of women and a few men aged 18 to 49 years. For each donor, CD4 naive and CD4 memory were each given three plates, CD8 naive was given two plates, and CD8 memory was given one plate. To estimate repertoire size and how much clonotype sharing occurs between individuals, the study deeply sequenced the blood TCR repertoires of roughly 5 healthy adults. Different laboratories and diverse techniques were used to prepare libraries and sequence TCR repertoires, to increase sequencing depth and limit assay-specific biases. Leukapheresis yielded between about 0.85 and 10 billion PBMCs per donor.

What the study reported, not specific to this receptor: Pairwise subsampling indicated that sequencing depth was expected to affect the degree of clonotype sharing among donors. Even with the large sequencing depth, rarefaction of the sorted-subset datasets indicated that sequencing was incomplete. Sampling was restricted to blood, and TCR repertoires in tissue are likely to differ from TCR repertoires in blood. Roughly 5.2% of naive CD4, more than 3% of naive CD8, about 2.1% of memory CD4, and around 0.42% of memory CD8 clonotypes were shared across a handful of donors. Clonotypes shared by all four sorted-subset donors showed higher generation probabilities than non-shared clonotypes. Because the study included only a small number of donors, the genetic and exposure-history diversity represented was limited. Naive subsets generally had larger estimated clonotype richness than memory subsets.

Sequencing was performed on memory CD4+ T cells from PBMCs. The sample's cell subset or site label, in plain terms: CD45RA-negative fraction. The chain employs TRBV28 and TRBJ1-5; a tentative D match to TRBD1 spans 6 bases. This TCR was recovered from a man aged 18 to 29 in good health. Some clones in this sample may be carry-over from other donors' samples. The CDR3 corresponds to CASSSGQPPQPQHF. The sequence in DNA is TGTGCCAGCAGTTCCGGACAGCCTCCCCAGCCCCAGCATTTT.